This T cell receptor beta chain derives from a study of patients and donors after allogeneic stem cell transplantation. TCRdb independently ran MiXCR on the RT-PCR reads; one entry per CDR3 protein. Among around 170,000 distinct CDR3 sequences listed, nearly 25% were seen once. V gave up 9 bases and J gave up 3 bases, with 15 bases separating them. The germline gives CDR1 MNHEY, CDR2 SVGEGT. The CDR3 spans 14 residues. The sequencing input was blood, either unsorted or a sorted T cell fraction (not recorded which). The receptor's source is a human donor who was either an allogeneic HSCT recipient or a stem cell or donor lymphocyte infusion donor (not recorded which). It is not recorded whose cells these are; they may come from a transplant donor. The chain is built from TRBV6-2 or TRBV6-3 and TRBJ1-5, with a possible D match to TRBD1 (6 bases). The CDR3 here is CASFDNRDNQPQHF. CDR3 in DNA: TGTGCCAGTTTTGATAACAGGGACAATCAGCCCCAGCATTTT.